The 5 T cell receptor beta chains given below trace back to one sample, sequenced in a study of graft-versus-host responses after intestinal transplantation. Method: immunoSEQ multiplex PCR; TCRdb's copy keeps in-frame clones and lacks some. Of about 50,000 clones listed, around 90% are singletons. Antigens of these TCRs are unknown. The sample here was unstimulated CD4+ T cells sorted from spleen or lymph node cells, taken before transplant. These TCRs come from a human donor who was the organ donor for an intestinal transplant.

The chain couples TRBV18 to TRBJ2-2, with D possibly being TRBD2 (5 bases). The length of the CDR3 is 16 residues. Germline V CDR1 and CDR2: KGHSH, LQKENI. V lost 0 bases and J 0 bases, leaving 8 bases between the germline ends. The CDR3 protein is CASSPPSATNTGELFF. CDR3 coding DNA: TGTGCCAGCTCACCACCTAGCGCGACGAACACCGGGGAGCTGTTTTTT.

Remarks on this clone: Sequence at one end of the junction differs from germline and may be a read error. V gene TRBV6-4 combines with J gene TRBJ2-7; 7 nucleotides line up with TRBD2. Germline loops: CDR1 MRHNA, CDR2 SNTAGT. The CDR3 loop spans 15 amino acids. CDR3 nucleotides: TGTGCCAGCAGTCACTCGGGGAGGGCGGGCTACGAGCAGTACTTC. As protein: CASSHSGRAGYEQYF.

V usage is TRBV7-9 and J usage is TRBJ1-6; tentative D call: TRBD1 (6 bases). Germline-derived CDR1 and CDR2 are SEHNR and FQNEAQ (reference sequence). The CDR3 is made up of 14 amino acids. V lost 5 bases and J 7 bases, leaving 12 bases between the germline ends. The CDR3 DNA is TGTGCCAGCAGCCCCTTTCAGGGGAATTCACCCCTCCACTTT. Protein sequence: CASSPFQGNSPLHF.

This clone occurred a few times. This chain links TRBV9 with TRBJ2-3; D unclear. The germline V and J ends were trimmed by 0 bases and 5 bases, with 13 bases remaining between them. Germline V CDR1 and CDR2: SGDLS, YYNGEE. The CDR3 spans 15 residues. The CDR3 here is CASSVGAYIQDTQYF. CDR3 coding DNA: TGTGCCAGCAGCGTAGGGGCCTATATTCAAGATACGCAGTATTTT. Drawing the rest from reference TRBV9 and TRBJ2-3, the complete variable domain is DSGVTQTPKHLITATGQRVTLRCSPRSGDLSVYWYQQSLDQGLQFLIQYYNGEERAKGNILERFSAQQFPDLHSELNLSSLELGDSALYFCASSVGAYIQDTQYFGPGTRLTVL.

Written as DNA, the CDR3 is TGTGCCATCAGAGCCGGGGCGGGAGGAGGTGAGACCCAGTACTTC. This codes for CAIRAGAGGGETQYF. The genes are TRBV10-3 and TRBJ2-5; 8 bases map to TRBD2. This CDR3 has 15 amino acids. V dropped 6 bases and J dropped 5; count of bases not matched to a gene: 11. Germline V gene lookup returns CDR1 ENHRY and CDR2 SYGVKD.